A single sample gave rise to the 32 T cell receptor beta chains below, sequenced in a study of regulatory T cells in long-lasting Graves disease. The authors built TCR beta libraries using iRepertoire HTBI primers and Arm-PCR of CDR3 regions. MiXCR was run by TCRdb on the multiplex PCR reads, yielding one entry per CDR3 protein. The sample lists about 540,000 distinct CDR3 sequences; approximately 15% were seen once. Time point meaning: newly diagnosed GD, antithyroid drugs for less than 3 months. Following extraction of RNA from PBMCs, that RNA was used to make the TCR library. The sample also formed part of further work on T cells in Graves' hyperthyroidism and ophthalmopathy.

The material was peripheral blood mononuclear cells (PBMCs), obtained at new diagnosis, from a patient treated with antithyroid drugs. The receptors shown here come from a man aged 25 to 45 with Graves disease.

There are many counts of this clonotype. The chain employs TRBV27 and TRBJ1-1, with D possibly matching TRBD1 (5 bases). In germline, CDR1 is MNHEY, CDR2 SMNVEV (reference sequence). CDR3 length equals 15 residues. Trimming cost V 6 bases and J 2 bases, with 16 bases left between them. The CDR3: CASRRLGGGNTEAFF. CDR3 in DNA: TGTGCCAGCAGGCGCCTGGGGGGGGGAAACACTGAAGCTTTCTTT.

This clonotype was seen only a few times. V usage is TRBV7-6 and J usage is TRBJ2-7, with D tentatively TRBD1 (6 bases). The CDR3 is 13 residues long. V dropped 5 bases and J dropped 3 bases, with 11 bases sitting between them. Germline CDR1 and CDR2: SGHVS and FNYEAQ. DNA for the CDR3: TGTGCCAGCAGCCTGGACAGCATCTACGAGCAGTACTTC. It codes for CASSLDSIYEQYF. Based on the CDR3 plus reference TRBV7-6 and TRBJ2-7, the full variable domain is GAGVSQSPRYKVTKRGQDVALRCDPISGHVSLYWYRQALGQGPEFLTYFNYEAQQDKSGLPNDRFSAERPEGSISTLTIQRTEQRDSAMYRCASSLDSIYEQYFGPGTRLTVT.

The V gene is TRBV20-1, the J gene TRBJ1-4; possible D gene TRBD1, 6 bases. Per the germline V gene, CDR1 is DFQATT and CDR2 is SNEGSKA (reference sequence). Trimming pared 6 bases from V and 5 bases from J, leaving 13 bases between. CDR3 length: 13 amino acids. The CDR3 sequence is CSARDRPNEKLFF. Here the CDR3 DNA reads TGCAGTGCCCGAGACAGGCCAAATGAAAAACTGTTTTTT.

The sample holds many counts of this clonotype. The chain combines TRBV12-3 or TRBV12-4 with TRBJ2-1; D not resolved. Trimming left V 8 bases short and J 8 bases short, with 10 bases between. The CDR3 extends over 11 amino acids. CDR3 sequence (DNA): TGTGCCAGCTCCGTTAAAGATGAGCAGTTCTTC. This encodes CASSVKDEQFF.

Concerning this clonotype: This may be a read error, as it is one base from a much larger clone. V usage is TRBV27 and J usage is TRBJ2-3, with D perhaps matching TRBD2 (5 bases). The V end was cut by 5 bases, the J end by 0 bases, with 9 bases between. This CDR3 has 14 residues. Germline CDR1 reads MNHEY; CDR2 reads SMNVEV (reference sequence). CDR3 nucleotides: TGTGCCAGCAGTGCTAGCTGGAGCACAGATACGCAGTATTTT. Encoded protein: CASSASWSTDTQYF.

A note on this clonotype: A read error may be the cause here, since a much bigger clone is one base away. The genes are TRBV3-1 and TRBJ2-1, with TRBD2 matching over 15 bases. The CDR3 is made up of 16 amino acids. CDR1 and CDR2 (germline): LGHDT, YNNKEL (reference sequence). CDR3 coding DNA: TGTGCCTGCAGCCAAGTCGCCGGACTAGCGGGAGGGCGGCAGTTCTTC. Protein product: CACSQVAGLAGGRQFF.

CDR3 residues: CASARDNSPLHF. As DNA, the CDR3 is TGTGCTAGTGCCAGGGACAATTCACCCCTCCACTTT. This sequence joins TRBV12-5 and TRBJ1-6; possibly TRBD1 for D (5 bases). Trimming removed 7 bases from V and 7 bases from J, with 8 bases in between. Germline V lookup: CDR1 LGHNT, CDR2 FRNRAP. The length of the CDR3 is 12 residues.

CDR3 sequence (DNA): TGTGCCAGCTCACCCCCGGGACAGGGGCTACCCTACGAGCAGTACTTC. It yields the protein CASSPPGQGLPYEQYF. J is TRBJ2-7 and V is TRBV18; 10 positions match TRBD1. Germline CDR1 reads KGHSH; CDR2 reads LQKENI. V lost 3 bases and J lost 2; bases outside the gene matches: 7. The CDR3 covers 16 residues. Full variable domain (outside the CDR3, taken from reference TRBV18 and TRBJ2-7): NAGVMQNPRHLVRRRGQEARLRCSPMKGHSHVYWYRQLPEEGLKFMVYLQKENIIDESGMPKERFSAEFPKEGPSILRIQQVVRGDSAAYFCASSPPGQGLPYEQYFGPGTRLTVT.

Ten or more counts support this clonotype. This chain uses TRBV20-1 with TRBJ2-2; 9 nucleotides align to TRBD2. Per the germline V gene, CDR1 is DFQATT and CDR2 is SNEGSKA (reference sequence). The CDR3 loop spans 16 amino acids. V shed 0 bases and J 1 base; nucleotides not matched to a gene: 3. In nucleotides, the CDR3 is TGCAGTGCTAGAGATTGGCGGGAGGGGAACACCGGGGAGCTGTTTTTT. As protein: CSARDWREGNTGELFF.

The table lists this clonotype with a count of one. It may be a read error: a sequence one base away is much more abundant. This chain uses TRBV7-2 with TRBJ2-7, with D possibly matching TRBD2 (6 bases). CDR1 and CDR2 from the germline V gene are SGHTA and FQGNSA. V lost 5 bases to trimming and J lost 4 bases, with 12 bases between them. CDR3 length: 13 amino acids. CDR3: CASSPREVYEQYF. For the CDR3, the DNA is TGTGCCAGCAGCCCCAGGGAGGTATACGAGCAGTACTTC.

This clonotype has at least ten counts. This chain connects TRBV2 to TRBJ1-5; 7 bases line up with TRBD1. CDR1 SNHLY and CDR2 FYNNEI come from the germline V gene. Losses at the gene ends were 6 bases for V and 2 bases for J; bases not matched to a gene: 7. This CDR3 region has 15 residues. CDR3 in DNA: TGTGCCAGCAGGGAGGGACAGCCAGGCAATCAGCCCCAGCATTTT. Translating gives CASREGQPGNQPQHF.

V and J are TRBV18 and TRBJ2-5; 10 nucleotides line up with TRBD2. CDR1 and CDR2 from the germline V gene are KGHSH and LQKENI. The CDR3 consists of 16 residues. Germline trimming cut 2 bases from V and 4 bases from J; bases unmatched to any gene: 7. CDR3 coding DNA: TGTGCCAGCTCACCAGGGCTAGCGGGAGTTTCAGAGACCCAGTACTTC. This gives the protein CASSPGLAGVSETQYF.

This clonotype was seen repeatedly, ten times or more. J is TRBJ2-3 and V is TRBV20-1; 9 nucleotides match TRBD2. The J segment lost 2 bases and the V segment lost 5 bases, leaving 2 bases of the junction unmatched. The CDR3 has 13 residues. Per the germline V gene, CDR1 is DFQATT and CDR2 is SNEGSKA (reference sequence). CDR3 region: CSALAGVTDTQYF. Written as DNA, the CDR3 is TGCAGTGCTTTAGCGGGAGTCACAGATACGCAGTATTTT.

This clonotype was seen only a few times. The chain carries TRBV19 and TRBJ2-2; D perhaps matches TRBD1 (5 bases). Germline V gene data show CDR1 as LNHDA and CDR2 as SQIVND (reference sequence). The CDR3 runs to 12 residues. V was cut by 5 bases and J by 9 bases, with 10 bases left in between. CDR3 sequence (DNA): TGTGCCAGTAGTCCGACAGATAGGGAGCTGTTTTTT. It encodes CASSPTDRELFF.

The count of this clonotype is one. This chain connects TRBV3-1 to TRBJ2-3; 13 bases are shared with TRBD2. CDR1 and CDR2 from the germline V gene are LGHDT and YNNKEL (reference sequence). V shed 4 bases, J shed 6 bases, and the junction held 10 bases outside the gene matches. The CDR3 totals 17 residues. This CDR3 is CASSPHGTSGNADTQYF. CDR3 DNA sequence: TGTGCCAGCAGCCCTCACGGGACTAGCGGGAACGCTGATACGCAGTATTTT.

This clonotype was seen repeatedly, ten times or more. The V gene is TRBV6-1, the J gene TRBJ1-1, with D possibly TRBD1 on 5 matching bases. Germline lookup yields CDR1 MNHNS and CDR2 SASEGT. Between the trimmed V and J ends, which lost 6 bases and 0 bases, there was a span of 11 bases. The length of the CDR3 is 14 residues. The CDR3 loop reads CASRRGGVNTEAFF. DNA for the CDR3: TGTGCCAGCAGGAGGGGAGGGGTGAACACTGAAGCTTTCTTT.

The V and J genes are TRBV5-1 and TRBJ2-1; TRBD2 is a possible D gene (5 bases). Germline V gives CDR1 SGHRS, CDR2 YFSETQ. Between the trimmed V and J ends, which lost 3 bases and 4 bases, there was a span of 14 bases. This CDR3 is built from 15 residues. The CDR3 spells CASSSMTIRYNEQFF. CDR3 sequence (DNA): TGCGCCAGCAGCTCAATGACTATAAGGTACAATGAGCAGTTCTTC.

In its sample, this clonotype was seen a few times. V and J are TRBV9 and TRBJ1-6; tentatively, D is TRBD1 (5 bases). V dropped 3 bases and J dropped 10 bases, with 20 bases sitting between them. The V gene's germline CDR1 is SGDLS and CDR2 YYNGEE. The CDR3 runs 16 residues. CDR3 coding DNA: TGTGCCAGCAGCGCCAGGGACGCCGGGGTTGGGTCACCCCTCCACTTT. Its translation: CASSARDAGVGSPLHF.

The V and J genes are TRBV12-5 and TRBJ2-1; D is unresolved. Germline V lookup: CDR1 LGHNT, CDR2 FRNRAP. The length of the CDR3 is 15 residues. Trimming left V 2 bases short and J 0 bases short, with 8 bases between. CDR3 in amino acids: CASGLWPSSYNEQFF. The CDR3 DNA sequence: TGTGCTAGTGGTTTGTGGCCCAGCTCCTACAATGAGCAGTTCTTC. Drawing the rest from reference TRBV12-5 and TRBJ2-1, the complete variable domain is DARVTQTPRHKVTEMGQEVTMRCQPILGHNTVFWYRQTMMQGLELLAYFRNRAPLDDSGMPKDRFSAEMPDATLATLKIQPSEPRDSAVYFCASGLWPSSYNEQFFGPGTRLTVL.

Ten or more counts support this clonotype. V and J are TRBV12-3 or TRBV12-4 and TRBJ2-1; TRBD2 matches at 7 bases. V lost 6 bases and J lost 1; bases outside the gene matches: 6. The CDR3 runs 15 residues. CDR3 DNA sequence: TGTGCCAGCAGCCGACGGACTAGGTCCTACAATGAGCAGTTCTTC. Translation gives CASSRRTRSYNEQFF.

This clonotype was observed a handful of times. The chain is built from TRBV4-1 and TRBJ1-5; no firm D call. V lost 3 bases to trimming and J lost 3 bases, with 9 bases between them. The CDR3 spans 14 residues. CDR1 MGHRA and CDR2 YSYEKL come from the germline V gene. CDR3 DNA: TGCGCCAGCAGCCAGCCGGGAGACAATCAGCCCCAGCATTTT. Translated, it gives CASSQPGDNQPQHF.

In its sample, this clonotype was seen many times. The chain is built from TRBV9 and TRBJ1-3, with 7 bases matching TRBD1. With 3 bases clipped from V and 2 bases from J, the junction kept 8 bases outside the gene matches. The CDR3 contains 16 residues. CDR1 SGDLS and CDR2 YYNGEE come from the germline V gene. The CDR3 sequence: CASSAARDSPGNTIYF. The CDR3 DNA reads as TGTGCCAGCAGCGCTGCCCGGGACAGCCCTGGAAACACCATATATTTT.

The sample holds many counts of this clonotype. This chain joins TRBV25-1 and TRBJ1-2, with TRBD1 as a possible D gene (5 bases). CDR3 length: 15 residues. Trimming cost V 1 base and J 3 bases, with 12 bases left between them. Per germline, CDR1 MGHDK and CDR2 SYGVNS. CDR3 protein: CASSELRGMDYGYTF. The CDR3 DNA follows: TGTGCCAGCAGTGAATTGAGGGGCATGGACTATGGCTACACCTTC.

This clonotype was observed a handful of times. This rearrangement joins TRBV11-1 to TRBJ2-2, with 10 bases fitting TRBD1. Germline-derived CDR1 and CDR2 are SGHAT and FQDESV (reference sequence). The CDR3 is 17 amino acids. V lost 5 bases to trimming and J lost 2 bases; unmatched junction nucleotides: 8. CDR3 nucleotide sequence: TGTGCCAGCAGCATACGGACAGGGGGATATAACACCGGGGAGCTGTTTTTT. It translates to CASSIRTGGYNTGELFF.

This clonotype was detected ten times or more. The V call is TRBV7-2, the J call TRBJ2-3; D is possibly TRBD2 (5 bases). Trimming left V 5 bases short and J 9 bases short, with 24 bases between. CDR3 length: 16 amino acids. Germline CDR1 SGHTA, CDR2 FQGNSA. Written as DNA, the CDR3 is TGTGCCAGCAGCCCTCGTCTCCGGGGAAGGGCACTCACGCAGTATTTT. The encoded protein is CASSPRLRGRALTQYF.

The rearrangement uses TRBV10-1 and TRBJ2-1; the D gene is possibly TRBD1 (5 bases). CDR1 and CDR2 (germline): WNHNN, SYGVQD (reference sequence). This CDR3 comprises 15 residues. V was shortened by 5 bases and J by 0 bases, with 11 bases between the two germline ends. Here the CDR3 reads CASSRQSSSYNEQFF. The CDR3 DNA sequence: TGCGCCAGCAGTCGACAGTCGAGCTCCTACAATGAGCAGTTCTTC.

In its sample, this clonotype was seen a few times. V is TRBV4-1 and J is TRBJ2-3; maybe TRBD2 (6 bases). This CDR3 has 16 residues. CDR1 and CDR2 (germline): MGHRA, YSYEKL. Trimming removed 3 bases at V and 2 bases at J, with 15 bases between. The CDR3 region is CASSHPPPGDTDTQYF. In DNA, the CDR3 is TGCGCCAGCAGCCATCCCCCCCCGGGAGACACAGATACGCAGTATTTT.

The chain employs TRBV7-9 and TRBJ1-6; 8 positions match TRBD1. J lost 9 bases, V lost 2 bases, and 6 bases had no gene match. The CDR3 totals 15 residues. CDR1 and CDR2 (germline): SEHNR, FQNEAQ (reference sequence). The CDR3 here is CASSLYRTGTSPLHF. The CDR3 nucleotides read TGTGCCAGCAGCTTATACCGGACAGGGACTTCACCCCTCCACTTT.

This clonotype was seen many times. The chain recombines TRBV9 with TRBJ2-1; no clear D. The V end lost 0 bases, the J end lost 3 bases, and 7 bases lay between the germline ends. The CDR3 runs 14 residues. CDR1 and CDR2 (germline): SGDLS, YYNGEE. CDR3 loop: CASSVVAFYNEQFF. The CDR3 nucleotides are TGTGCCAGCAGCGTAGTTGCGTTCTACAATGAGCAGTTCTTC.

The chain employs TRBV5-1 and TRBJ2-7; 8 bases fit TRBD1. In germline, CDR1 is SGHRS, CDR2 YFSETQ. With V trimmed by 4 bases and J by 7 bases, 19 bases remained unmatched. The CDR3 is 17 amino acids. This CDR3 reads CASSQILPQGAFGEQYF. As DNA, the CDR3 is TGCGCCAGCAGCCAGATCCTACCCCAGGGGGCCTTTGGTGAGCAGTACTTC.

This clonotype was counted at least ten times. The CDR3 loop is CASGFAVVLDPQRKAFF. CDR3 coding DNA: TGTGCTAGTGGTTTCGCGGTTGTCTTGGACCCCCAAAGGAAAGCTTTCTTT. The chain links TRBV12-5 to TRBJ1-1; D uncertain. Per the germline V gene, CDR1 is LGHNT and CDR2 is FRNRAP. V dropped 3 bases and J dropped 9 bases, with 26 bases sitting between them. This CDR3 spans 17 amino acids.

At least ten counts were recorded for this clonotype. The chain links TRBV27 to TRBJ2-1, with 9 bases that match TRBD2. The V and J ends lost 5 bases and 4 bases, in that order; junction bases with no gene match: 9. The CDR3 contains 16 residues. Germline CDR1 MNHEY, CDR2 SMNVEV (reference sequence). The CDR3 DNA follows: TGTGCCAGCAGTGCCCTGAGACTAGCGGATTACAATGAGCAGTTCTTC. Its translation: CASSALRLADYNEQFF.